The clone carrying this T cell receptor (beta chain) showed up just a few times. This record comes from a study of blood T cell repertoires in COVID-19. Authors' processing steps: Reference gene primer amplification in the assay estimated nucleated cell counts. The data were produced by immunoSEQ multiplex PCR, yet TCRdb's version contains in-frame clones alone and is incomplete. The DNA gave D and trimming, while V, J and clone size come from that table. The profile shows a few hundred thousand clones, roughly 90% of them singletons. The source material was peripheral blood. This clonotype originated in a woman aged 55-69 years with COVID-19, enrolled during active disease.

The CDR3 coding sequence is TGTGCCAGCAGTTTAAGCGGGGTAGGCGAGCAGTACTTC. This codes for CASSLSGVGEQYF. The V and J genes are TRBV28 and TRBJ2-7; 7 nucleotides match TRBD2. V gave up 2 bases and J gave up 6 bases; unmatched junction bases: 4. This CDR3 contains 13 residues. In germline, CDR1 is MDHEN, CDR2 SYDVKM.